A single sample gave rise to the 18 T cell receptor delta chains below, sequenced in a study of Vδ1+ human thymocytes (dated by TCRdb to 2017 to 2018). The study at large found these results: In contrast to oligoclonal peripheral blood repertoires, thymic TRG and TRD repertoires appeared to be highly polyclonal with Gaussian CDR3 length distributions.

The sequencer listed for this sample is Illumina MiSeq. RNA was extracted with the RNeasy mini kit and reverse transcribed using Superscript III. To generate the CDR3 amplicons, a multiplex PCR was run using pooled V-gene forward primers together with a constant-region reverse primer that carried Illumina adaptor overhangs. In TCRdb, clones were called once more from the public reads by CATT, and rows of identical DNA were later combined. This sample gives over 45,000 delta-chain clones in total; about 15% of them show up just once. The ten largest make up about 0.4% of the sample. Their target antigens are unknown. Material for sequencing was Vdelta1+ gamma-delta thymocytes from the thymus. What the cell subset or site label conveys for this sample: FACS-sorted CD3+ TCRalphabeta- TCRVdelta1+ TCRVdelta2- thymocytes. These TCRs come from a girl in the first two years of life who had congenital heart surgery.

V usage is TRDV1 and J usage is TRDJ1; 9 bases match TRDD3. The CDR3 loop spans 22 amino acids. V was clipped by 2 bases and J by 0 bases; unmatched bases: 22. Germline loops: CDR1 TSWWSYY, CDR2 QGS. In DNA form, the CDR3 reads TGTGCTCTTGGGGAATTGTCACTAGAGCCACGGGGGATACTCGGGTACACCGATAAACTCATCTTT. The encoded protein is CALGELSLEPRGILGYTDKLIF.

V is TRDV1 and J is TRDJ1, with TRDD2 matching over 7 bases. This CDR3 is built from 18 residues. The V gene's germline CDR1 is TSWWSYY and CDR2 QGS. V shed 3 bases and J 0 bases; nucleotides not matched to a gene: 13. The DNA of the CDR3 is TGTGCTCTTGGGGAGCCCTTCCTTGAGCTGCTGTACACCGATAAACTCATCTTT. It codes for CALGEPFLELLYTDKLIF.

V is TRDV1 and J is TRDJ1; TRDD3 agrees at 11 bases. Trimming took 9 bases from V and 4 from J; bases not matched to a gene: 19. The CDR3 has 18 amino acids. The germline V gene has CDR1 TSWWSYY and CDR2 QGS. CDR3 sequence (DNA): TGTGCTCTCTTTGGCACCCCTACTGTACTGGGGGATAGCGATAAACTCATCTTT. Protein product: CALFGTPTVLGDSDKLIF.

The V gene is TRDV1, the J gene TRDJ1, with 13 nucleotides matching TRDD3. The CDR3 loop spans 24 amino acids. With V trimmed by 2 bases and J by 0 bases, 24 bases remained unmatched. CDR1 is TSWWSYY, CDR2 QGS, per germline. In DNA form, the CDR3 reads TGTGCTCTTGGGGAAACGCCCTACCTTAAGCACTGGGGGATACGAAGGGGGTACACCGATAAACTCATCTTT. The encoded protein is CALGETPYLKHWGIRRGYTDKLIF.

With regard to this clone: Its ends do not fully match the called genes, so a read error is possible. Different DNA sequences within this sample yield the same CDR3. This chain connects TRDV1 to TRDJ1; D is uncertain. CDR1 is TSWWSYY and CDR2 is QGS in the germline V gene. This CDR3 contains 19 residues. For the CDR3, the DNA is TGTGCTCTTGGGGAATGCCTTAAGGGGTACTGTTTGTACACTGATAAACTCATCTTT. Translated: CALGECLKGYCLYTDKLIF.

The chain has TRDV1 and TRDJ1; 8 bases align to TRDD3. Germline-derived CDR1 and CDR2 are TSWWSYY and QGS. The CDR3 is 19 amino acids. V gave up 3 bases and J gave up 0 bases; unmatched junction bases: 15. The CDR3 coding sequence is TGTGCTCTTGGGGATCCTGGTCAGACTGGGGGCGGCTACACCGATAAACTCATCTTT. It encodes CALGDPGQTGGGYTDKLIF.

This clone was seen more than once but under ten times. J is TRDJ1 and V is TRDV1, with TRDD3 matching over 12 bases. V was pared by 5 bases and J by 1 base, with 20 bases of the junction left unmatched. This CDR3 has 21 residues. In germline, CDR1 is TSWWSYY, CDR2 QGS. CDR3 nucleotides: TGTGCTCTTGGGAACCTTCTGATTCCACTGGGGGATACCCGGGTCACCGATAAACTCATCTTT. Its protein product is CALGNLLIPLGDTRVTDKLIF.

The chain is built from TRDV1 and TRDJ1, with D possibly being TRDD3 (6 bases). V lost 2 bases and J lost 0, with 31 bases in between. Germline V lookup: CDR1 TSWWSYY, CDR2 QGS. This CDR3 region has 22 residues. CDR3 amino acids: CALGEGPPYRPVLGYNTDKLIF. CDR3 in DNA: TGTGCTCTTGGGGAAGGACCCCCCTACCGCCCCGTACTGGGATATAACACCGATAAACTCATCTTT.

This chain links TRDV1 with TRDJ1, with 9 bases aligning to TRDD2. The J segment lost 3 bases and the V segment lost 1 base, leaving 18 bases of the junction unmatched. The CDR3 length is 20 residues. Germline V lookup: CDR1 TSWWSYY, CDR2 QGS. The DNA for the CDR3 is TGTGCTCTTGGGGAACCCTTCCTACGAAGAGGTTTAGAATCTCCCGATAAACTCATCTTT. This sequence encodes CALGEPFLRRGLESPDKLIF.

With respect to this clone: One junction end disagrees with the germline gene, perhaps due to a read error. The V gene is TRDV1, the J gene TRDJ1, with TRDD3 identical over 8 bases. This CDR3 region has 23 residues. The V gene's germline CDR1 is TSWWSYY and CDR2 QGS. This CDR3 is CALVEPRGLPLHAGYEYTDKLIF. The CDR3 nucleotides read TGTGCTCTTGTGGAACCCCGAGGCCTTCCCCTTCATGCGGGATACGAGTACACCGATAAACTCATCTTT.

The chain combines TRDV1 with TRDJ1; 10 bases fit TRDD3. The CDR3 consists of 19 residues. CDR1 is TSWWSYY and CDR2 is QGS in the germline V gene. The junction had 10 bases not matched to a gene; V was cut back by 0 bases and J by 0 bases. DNA for the CDR3: TGTGCTCTTGGGGAACTCCTTTCCCACTGGGGGATGCACACCGATAAACTCATCTTT. It yields the protein CALGELLSHWGMHTDKLIF.

The V gene is TRDV1, the J gene TRDJ1; TRDD3 matches 10 bases. The CDR3 consists of 18 residues. V dropped 0 bases and J dropped 0; count of bases not matched to a gene: 7. Germline CDR1 is TSWWSYY and CDR2 is QGS. CDR3 DNA: TGTGCTCTTGGGGAACTTCGACTGGGGGATTCGTACACCGATAAACTCATCTTT. Its protein is CALGELRLGDSYTDKLIF.

This clone was counted between two and nine times. V and J are TRDV1 and TRDJ1; tentative D call: TRDD2 (5 bases). From germline, CDR1 is TSWWSYY and CDR2 QGS. With 3 bases removed from V and 1 base from J, the gap between germline ends came to 30 bases. The length of the CDR3 is 21 residues. CDR3 bases: TGTGCTCTTGGGGATACTTCCCAGCGGAGGGGTTCAAGTAAATGCACCGATAAACTCATCTTT. Residues: CALGDTSQRRGSSKCTDKLIF.

The rearrangement uses TRDV1 and TRDJ1, with D perhaps TRDD2 or TRDD3 (6 bases each). The germline V and J ends were trimmed by 3 bases and 1 base, with 18 bases remaining between them. The CDR3 loop spans 17 amino acids. CDR1 and CDR2 (germline): TSWWSYY, QGS. The DNA of the CDR3 is TGTGCTCTTGGGGAGGCCTTCCACGGGATAGTCACCGATAAACTCATCTTT. Protein: CALGEAFHGIVTDKLIF.

The gene calls are TRDV1 and TRDJ1; D uncertain. V gave up 5 bases and J gave up 0 bases, with 19 bases separating them. The CDR3 is made up of 17 amino acids. Per germline, CDR1 TSWWSYY and CDR2 QGS. The CDR3 reads CALGPRALDPYTDKLIF. In nucleotides, the CDR3 is TGTGCTCTTGGGCCCCGGGCCCTCGACCCGTACACCGATAAACTCATCTTT.

V gene TRDV1 combines with J gene TRDJ1; 7 bases are a match to TRDD3. The CDR3 sequence is 17 residues long. The J segment lost 2 bases and the V segment lost 7 bases, leaving 16 bases of the junction unmatched. The germline gives CDR1 TSWWSYY, CDR2 QGS. This CDR3 is CALVYLLGRRGTDKLIF. The CDR3 region has the DNA TGTGCTCTTGTCTACCTACTGGGGAGGCGGGGGACCGATAAACTCATCTTT.

The chain has TRDV1 and TRDJ1; TRDD3 matches at 12 bases. Trimming at V came to 5 bases and at J to 0 bases, leaving 16 bases not matched to a gene. This CDR3 has 20 residues. Germline V gene data show CDR1 as TSWWSYY and CDR2 as QGS. CDR3 in DNA: TGTGCTCTTGGGAATTCAACCTTATCTGGGGGATACGCGTACACCGATAAACTCATCTTT. Translation: CALGNSTLSGGYAYTDKLIF.

A few counts support this clone. One end of the junction does not line up with germline, which may come from a read error. This rearrangement joins TRDV1 to TRDJ1; D ambiguous. This CDR3 comprises 17 residues. Germline CDR1 reads TSWWSYY; CDR2 reads QGS. The CDR3 is CALWIIGSLELTDKPIF. DNA of the CDR3: TGTGCTCTTTGGATTATAGGTAGTCTGGAGCTAACCGATAAACCCATCTTT.